The rows below give T cell receptor beta chains drawn from one sample of a study of cytomegalovirus exposure and HLA in healthy donors. Profiling relied on immunoSEQ multiplex PCR, and the TCRdb table lists in-frame clones only, not all of them. Here the sample spans about 190,000 clones, around 79% being singletons. What was sequenced was PBMCs. These receptors all come from a woman younger than 35 in good health and CMV-seronegative. The CDR3 runs from the conserved cysteine through the conserved F or W. The D gene is left open where the match is weak.

d_call j_call v_call cdr3_nt cdr3_aa
TRBD1 TRBJ2-7 TRBV11-2 TGTGCCAGCAGTTTTCCTACAGGGGGCTCCTACGAGCAGTACTTC CASSFPTGGSYEQYF
. TRBJ1-1 TRBV5-6 TGTGCCAGCAGCCCAGGGGTCGGGACTGAAGCTTTCTTT CASSPGVGTEAFF
TRBD2 TRBJ2-3 TRBV12-5 TGTGCTAGTGGTTTGGTAATCACAGCGGGGGGGCCTTCCGCAGATACGCAGTATTTT CASGLVITAGGPSADTQYF
TRBD2 TRBJ2-1 TRBV9 TGTGCCAGCAGCGTCAGCGGGGGTGAGGATAGTGAGCAGTTCTTC CASSVSGGEDSEQFF
TRBD2 TRBJ2-4 TRBV4-1 TGCGCCAGCAGCCCTAGCGGGAGTGGGGACCTAGCCAAAAACATTCAGTACTTC CASSPSGSGDLAKNIQYF
TRBD1 TRBJ2-2 TRBV18 TGTGCCAGCTCACCGATACACGGGACAGGGCGGTCCGGGGAGCTGTTTTTT CASSPIHGTGRSGELFF
TRBD1 TRBJ2-7 TRBV5-1 TGCGCCAGCAGCTTGGGAGGGGGCATTGACGAGCAGTACTTC CASSLGGGIDEQYF
. TRBJ1-1 TRBV5-8 TGTGCCAGCAGCTTCGATCGGGACATCCGGAACACTGAAGCTTTCTTT CASSFDRDIRNTEAFF
. TRBJ1-1 TRBV6-1 TGTGCCAGCAGTGAACGGTTCTACACTGAAGCTTTCTTT CASSERFYTEAFF
. TRBJ2-7 TRBV7-8 TGTGCCAGCAGCTTAGTGGGGCTGAACGAGCAGTACTTC CASSLVGLNEQYF
TRBD1 TRBJ1-2 TRBV5-4 TGTGCCAGCAGCTCGGGACAGGGGAACTATGGCTACACCTTC CASSSGQGNYGYTF
TRBD1 TRBJ2-1 TRBV19 TGTGCCAGTAGTTACAGGGGCGCCAGTGGCAATGAGCAGTTCTTC CASSYRGASGNEQFF
. TRBJ1-1 TRBV7-2 TGTGCCAGCAGCTTAGCAGAATCGGGAAGGGCTGAAGCTTTCTTT CASSLAESGRAEAFF